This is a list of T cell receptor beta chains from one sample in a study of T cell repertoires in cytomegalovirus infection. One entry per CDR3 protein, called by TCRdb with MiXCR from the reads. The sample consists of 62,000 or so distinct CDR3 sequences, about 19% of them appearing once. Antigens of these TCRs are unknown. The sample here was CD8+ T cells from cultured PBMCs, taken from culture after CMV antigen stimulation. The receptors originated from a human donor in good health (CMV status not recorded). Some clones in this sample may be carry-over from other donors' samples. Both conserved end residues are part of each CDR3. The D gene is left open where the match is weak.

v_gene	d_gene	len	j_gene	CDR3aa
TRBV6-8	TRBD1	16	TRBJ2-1	CASSYERSGGRNEQFF
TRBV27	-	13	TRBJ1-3	CASRAPSGNTIYF
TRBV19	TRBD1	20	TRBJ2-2	CASSIEVFVDRGPRTGELFF
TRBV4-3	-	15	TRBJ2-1	CASSQSPGLYNEQFF
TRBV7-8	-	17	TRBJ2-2	CASSPNPGQRNTGELFF
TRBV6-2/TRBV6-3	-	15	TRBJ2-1	CASSYYAGAHNEQFF
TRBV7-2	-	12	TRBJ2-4	CASSPWGVIQYF
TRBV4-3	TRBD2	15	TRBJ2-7	CASSLSRTSSYEQYF
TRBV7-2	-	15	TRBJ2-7	CASSLEQGPTNEQYF
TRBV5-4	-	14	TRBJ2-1	CASSLGGVSNEQFF
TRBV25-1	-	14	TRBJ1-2	CASSESRLGYGYTF
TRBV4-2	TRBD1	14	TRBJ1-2	CASSQEGQGYGYTF
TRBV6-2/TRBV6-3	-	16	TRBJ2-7	CASSRAGRANLYEQYF
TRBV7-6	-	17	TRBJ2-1	CASSPRTGRPARNEQFF
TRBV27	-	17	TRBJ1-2	CASSLHPAGLTNYGYTF
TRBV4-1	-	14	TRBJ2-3	CASSPPQGTDTQYF
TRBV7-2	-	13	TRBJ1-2	CASSYVGDAGYTF
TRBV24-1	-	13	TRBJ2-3	CATSDLRTDTQYF
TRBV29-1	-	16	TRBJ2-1	CSVEDQRNGVVYEQFF
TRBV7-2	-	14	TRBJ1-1	CASSVQGSSTEAFF
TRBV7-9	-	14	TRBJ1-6	CASSLVEGDSPLHF
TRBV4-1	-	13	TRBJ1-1	CASSSRGGAEAFF